Listed below are T cell receptor beta chains from one sample, sequenced in a study of T-cell reconstitution after alpha-beta-depleted transplantation in children. TCRdb re-called the PCR reads with MiXCR, one entry per CDR3 protein. Among 150,000 to 250,000 distinct CDR3 sequences listed, 5% to 7.5% were seen once. This specimen consisted of PBMCs, obtained before TCRalphabeta/CD19-depleted stem cell transplant. The receptors stem from a girl less than two years old with combined immunodeficiency, due to receive a stem cell transplant. Each CDR3 is given with its conserved first and last residue.

>15|TRBV7-6|TRBJ1-3
CASSDFRTGGYTIYF
>17|TRBV5-1|TRBJ2-6
CASSLRGAPSGANVLTF
>17|TRBV4-1|TRBJ1-2
CASSQEARDMINYGYTF
>15|TRBV12-3/TRBV12-4|TRBJ2-7
CASSFAGGPFYEQYF
>13|TRBV27|TRBJ2-7
CASSLSPAYEQYF
>13|TRBV19|TRBJ1-5
CASSIPGNQPQHF
>17|TRBV14|TRBJ2-7
CASSQAWCGTGYCEQYF
>13|TRBV24-1|TRBJ1-1
CATSDDRNTEAFF
>18|TRBV4-2|TRBJ2-1
CASSQDISGVSSYNEQFF
>15|TRBV7-9|TRBJ1-1
CASSDRQGMYTEAFF
>8|TRBV2|TRBJ1-1
CASSEAFF
>14|TRBV7-9|TRBJ1-5
CASSSSVQNQPQHF
>17|TRBV9|TRBJ2-7
CASSVAPLDRGSYEQYF
>15|TRBV7-3|TRBJ2-1
CASSFNGGTYNEQFF
>15|TRBV5-1|TRBJ2-3
CASSFWSGMSDTQYF
>15|TRBV18|TRBJ1-1
CASSLQGAMGTEAFF
>15|TRBV2|TRBJ2-7
CASFSQGLVGREQYF
>14|TRBV7-2|TRBJ2-1
CATRLSDSYNEQFF
>16|TRBV5-1|TRBJ2-5
CASSLDTASTQETQYF
>15|TRBV10-3|TRBJ2-7
CAISLGLAGDHEQYF
>17|TRBV9|TRBJ1-2
CASSVDGRARSSYGYTF
>16|TRBV15|TRBJ2-1
CATSEGLAGGRSEQFF
>15|TRBV9|TRBJ2-2
CASSVGPQNTGELFF
>14|TRBV30|TRBJ1-5
CAWSVSSRDQPQHF
>12|TRBV15|TRBJ1-1
CATSTPAEKAFF
>16|TRBV27|TRBJ2-3
CASSWRLAGVGDTQYF
>15|TRBV29-1|TRBJ2-4
CSVEAPGVAKNIQYF
>18|TRBV7-3|TRBJ2-7
CASSLTGVSLAGPYEQYF
>12|TRBV25-1|TRBJ2-2
CASSSRAGGDVF
>14|TRBV6-2/TRBV6-3|TRBJ2-7
CASSLLDRLYEQYF
>15|TRBV29-1|TRBJ2-3
CSVDRGLAGADTQYF
>14|TRBV6-2/TRBV6-3|TRBJ1-5
CASSKTTGGGPQHF
>14|TRBV28|TRBJ1-4
CASSYVATNEKLFF
>15|TRBV28|TRBJ2-7
CASRSQRWTGYEQYF
>17|TRBV20-1|TRBJ2-2
CCAREEREGRNTGELFF
>14|TRBV6-1|TRBJ2-2
CASRPARYTGELFF
>16|TRBV3-1|TRBJ1-5
CASSQGKVYSNQPQHF
>13|TRBV7-9|TRBJ2-7
CASNLDEAFEQYF
>15|TRBV11-2|TRBJ2-5
CASSSWDRGRETQYF
>10|TRBV5-6|TRBJ1-2
CASSLKGYTF
>18|TRBV15|TRBJ2-3
CATSRDALPSGTTDTQYF
>13|TRBV12-3/TRBV12-4|TRBJ2-2
CASSLVTSGELFF
>14|TRBV11-3|TRBJ2-5
CASSQRLREETQYF
>18|TRBV20-1|TRBJ2-7
CSAREDRGPVLGYYEQYF